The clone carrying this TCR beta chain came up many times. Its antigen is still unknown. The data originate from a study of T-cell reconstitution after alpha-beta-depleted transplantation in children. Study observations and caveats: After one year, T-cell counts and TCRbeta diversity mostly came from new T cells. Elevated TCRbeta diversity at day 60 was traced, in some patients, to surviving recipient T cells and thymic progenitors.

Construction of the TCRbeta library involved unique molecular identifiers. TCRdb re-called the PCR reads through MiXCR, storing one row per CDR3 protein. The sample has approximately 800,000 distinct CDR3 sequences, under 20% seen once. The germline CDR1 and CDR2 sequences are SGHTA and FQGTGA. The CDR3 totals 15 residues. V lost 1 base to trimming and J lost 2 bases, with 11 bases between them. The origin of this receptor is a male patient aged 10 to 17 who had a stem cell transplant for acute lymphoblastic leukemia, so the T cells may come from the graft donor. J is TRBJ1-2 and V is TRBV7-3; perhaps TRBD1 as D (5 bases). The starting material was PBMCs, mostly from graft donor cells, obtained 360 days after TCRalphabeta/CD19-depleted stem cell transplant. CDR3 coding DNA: TGTGCCAGCAGCTTAATGGGGGGTGGGAACTATGGCTACACCTTC. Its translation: CASSLMGGGNYGYTF. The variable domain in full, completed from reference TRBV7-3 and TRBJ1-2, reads GAGVSQTPSNKVTEKGKYVELRCDPISGHTALYWYRQSLGQGPEFLIYFQGTGAADDSGLPNDRFFAVRPEGSVSTLKIQRTERGDSAVYLCASSLMGGGNYGYTFGSGTRLTVV.